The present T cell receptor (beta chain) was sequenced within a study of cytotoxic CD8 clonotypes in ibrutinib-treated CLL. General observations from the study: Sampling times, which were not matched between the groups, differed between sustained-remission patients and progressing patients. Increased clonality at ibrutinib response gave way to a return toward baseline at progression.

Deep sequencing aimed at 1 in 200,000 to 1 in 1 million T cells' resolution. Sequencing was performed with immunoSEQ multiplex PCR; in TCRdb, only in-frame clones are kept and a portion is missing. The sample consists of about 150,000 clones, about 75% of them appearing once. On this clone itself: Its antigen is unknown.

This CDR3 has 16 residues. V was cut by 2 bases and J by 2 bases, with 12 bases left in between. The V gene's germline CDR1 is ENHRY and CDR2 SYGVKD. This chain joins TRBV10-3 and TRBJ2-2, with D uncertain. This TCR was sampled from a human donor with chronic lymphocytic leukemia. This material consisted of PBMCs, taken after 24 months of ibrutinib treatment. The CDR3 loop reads CAISEVGQVNTGELFF. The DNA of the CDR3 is TGTGCCATCAGTGAGGTGGGCCAGGTCAACACCGGGGAGCTGTTTTTT.